The present T cell receptor (beta chain) was sequenced within a study of T-cell reconstitution after alpha-beta-depleted transplantation in children. Unique molecular identifiers were used to barcode this TCRbeta library. TCRdb reprocessed the PCR reads via MiXCR and lists one record per CDR3 protein. Of 300,000 to 400,000 distinct CDR3 sequences in the sample, 23% are singletons; the top ten hold about a tenth. With 3 bases removed from V and 2 bases from J, the gap between germline ends came to 15 bases. The CDR3 is 16 residues long. The specimen was PBMCs, mostly from graft donor cells, collected 180 days after TCRalphabeta/CD19-depleted stem cell transplant. The rearrangement uses TRBV12-3 or TRBV12-4 and TRBJ2-3; perhaps TRBD2 as D (5 bases). The receptor comes from a male patient between 5 and 17 years old who had a stem cell transplant for acute lymphoblastic leukemia, so the T cells may come from the graft donor. The CDR3 bases are TGTGCCAGCAGTTTCCGACTAACCCGTGACACAGATACGCAGTATTTT. Residues: CASSFRLTRDTDTQYF.